What follows is one T cell receptor (beta chain) and its context. Patients in Seattle were enrolled during active infection, then followed longitudinally. Study processing details: Quantification of nucleated cells was approximated via reference gene primer amplification. Sequencing used immunoSEQ multiplex PCR; TCRdb keeps in-frame clones, though not all of them. V and J calls and clone size come straight from that table; D and trimming were deduced from the DNA. The table lists some 160,000 clones, about 83% of them singletons. The sample comes from a study of blood T cell repertoires in COVID-19. Study information: Specimens from acute and convalescent COVID-19 originated in the United States, Italy and Spain. Nucleic acid was either cDNA or gDNA, and it came from T cells, B-cell-depleted T cells, or PBMCs.

After removal of 5 bases from V and 5 bases from J, the junction contained 4 bases not matched to a gene. Germline CDR1 and CDR2: SGHAT and FQNNGV. CDR3 length: 13 residues. The rearrangement joins TRBV11-2 to TRBJ2-7; 9 bases agree with TRBD1. The sequence was collected from a woman in her 70s with COVID-19, enrolled during active disease. Sequenced sample: peripheral blood. This CDR3 is CASSLDRGNEQYF. CDR3 coding DNA: TGTGCCAGCAGCCTCGACAGGGGGAACGAGCAGTACTTC.